These 24 T cell receptor beta chains share one sample of origin, sequenced in a study of CD8+ T cells in alopecia areata. Extracted from the samples, RNA was reverse transcribed into cDNA to serve as the sequencing template. The assay was immunoSEQ multiplex PCR, and TCRdb's table has in-frame clones only and misses some. The repertoire has over 1,500 clones, none seen only once; the ten largest take about 47%. The material sequenced was lesional skin. Receptors originate from a C3H/HeJ mouse with alopecia areata. MHC haplotype here: H2-k.

To note about this clone: Germline and genes: mouse. The CDR3 is cut off 4 residues early in the read; its end comes from the germline J gene. J is TRBJ2-1 and V is TRBV12-1; 7 bases fit TRBD1. V gave up 6 bases and J gave up 6 bases; unmatched junction bases: 13. CDR3 length equals 15 residues. From germline, CDR1 is SGHSN and CDR2 HYEKVE. The CDR3 spells CASGEIRGRGAEQFF. The part of the CDR3 DNA that was read is TGTGCCAGCGGTGAAATCAGGGGGAGAGGTGCT.

Comments on this clone: A far larger clone is one nucleotide away, so this likely arose from a read error. The listed genes are named as in mouse. Coverage ceases 4 residues before the CDR3 finishes, and the germline J gene fills in the end. This rearrangement joins TRBV13-2 to TRBJ2-1, with 10 bases aligning to TRBD2. CDR1 is NNHNN and CDR2 is SYGAGS in the germline V gene (reference sequence). This CDR3 has 15 residues. J gave up 1 base and V 7 bases, and 5 bases lay outside the gene matches. Incomplete CDR3 DNA: TGTGCCAGCAGCCCGGACTGGGGGAACTATGCT. Its protein is CASSPDWGNYA. The full CDR3 is CASSPDWGNYAEQFF.

With regard to this clone: A read error is the likely source, as a far larger clone sits one nucleotide away. The genes are named according to mouse. The CDR3 end lies 4 residues beyond the end of the read and is filled in from the germline J gene. Different DNA sequences within this sample yield the same CDR3. This rearrangement joins TRBV13-3 to TRBJ1-2, with a weak D call TRBD1 (5 bases). Germline loops: CDR1 NNHDY, CDR2 SYVADS. There are 12 residues in the CDR3. The DNA read from the CDR3 is TGTGCCAGCAGGGAAAGGGGATCC. Its protein product is CASRERGS. The whole CDR3 sequence is CASRERGSDYTF.

This clone was recorded at least ten times. Gene names and germline refer to mouse. The CDR3 end lies 4 residues beyond the end of the read and is filled in from the germline J gene. The V call is TRBV5, the J call TRBJ2-4, with 7 bases that match TRBD1. The germline V gene has CDR1 LGHNA and CDR2 YNLKQL (reference sequence). This CDR3 has 13 amino acids. The DNA read from the CDR3 is TGTGCCAGCAGCCAAAGGGACAGAAAC. This codes for CASSQRDRN. In full, the CDR3 is CASSQRDRNTLYF.

About this clone itself: The genes are named according to mouse. The read terminates 4 residues ahead of where the CDR3 ends, so the germline J gene completes it. The chain has TRBV14 and TRBJ2-7, with a tentative D call TRBD1 (6 bases). The germline V gene has CDR1 SGHDT and CDR2 FRDEAV. The CDR3 is 15 residues long. V gave up 5 bases and J gave up 0 bases, with 15 bases separating them. CDR3 protein: CASSHPRGSSYEQYF. The CDR3 DNA, read in part, is TGTGCCAGCAGCCACCCTAGGGGGTCCTCCTAT.

The table lists this clone with many counts. Genes and germline come from the mouse. Read sequence stops 4 residues before the CDR3 end, and the germline J gene provides the missing end. The V gene is TRBV29, the J gene TRBJ2-1; 9 bases map to TRBD2. This CDR3 region has 14 residues. Germline V gene lookup returns CDR1 MSHET and CDR2 SYDVDS. The J segment lost 5 bases and the V segment lost 1 base, leaving 0 bases of the junction unmatched. CDR3 residues: CASSLYWGDAEQFF. CDR3 DNA, as far as it was read: TGTGCTAGCAGTTTATACTGGGGGGATGCT.

In regard to this clone: A far larger clone is a single base away, which makes a read error likely. Germline and genes: mouse. The CDR3 end is not reached by the read, which stops 4 residues before it; the germline J gene fills it in. The J gene is TRBJ2-4, the V gene TRBV1; 9 bases are shared with TRBD2. The CDR3 covers 19 residues. Germline CDR1 NSQYPW, CDR2 LRSPGD (reference sequence). The V gene end was trimmed by 0 bases and the J gene end by 0 bases; junction bases not matched to a gene: 10. The CDR3 protein is CTCSADPDWGGSSQNTLYF. The CDR3 bases that were read are TGCACCTGCAGTGCAGATCCGGATTGGGGGGGCTCCAGTCAAAAC.

This clone was observed many times. The gene symbols are mouse symbols. Sequencing ends 4 residues short of the CDR3 end; the germline J gene provides the rest. The rearrangement links TRBV13-3 to TRBJ2-7, with TRBD2 matching over 7 bases. Germline V lookup: CDR1 NNHDY, CDR2 SYVADS. Unmatched junction bases numbered 11, after V lost 2 bases and J lost 0 bases. The CDR3 covers 17 residues. Partial CDR3 DNA: TGTGCCAGCAGTGAAGGCAGACTGGGTTTCAGCTCCTAT. Its translation: CASSEGRLGFSSY. The complete CDR3 reads CASSEGRLGFSSYEQYF.

This clone was counted ten times or more. Gene names and germline refer to mouse. With the read ending 4 residues before the CDR3 end, the germline J gene is used to fill in that end. The chain has TRBV1 and TRBJ2-4; 10 nucleotides match TRBD2. Germline-derived CDR1 and CDR2 are NSQYPW and LRSPGD (reference sequence). The CDR3 totals 17 residues. J lost 0 bases, V lost 0 bases, and 3 bases had no gene match. CDR3 DNA (partial): TGCACCTGCAGTGCAGATGCTGGGGGGGCTAGTCAAAAC. This translates into CTCSADAGGASQN. The whole CDR3 protein is CTCSADAGGASQNTLYF. The whole variable domain, remainder taken from reference TRBV1 and TRBJ2-4, is VTLLEQNPRWRLVPRGQAVNLRCILKNSQYPWMSWYQQDLQKQLQWLFTLRSPGDKEVKSLPGADYLATRVTDTELRLQVANMSQGRTLYCTCSADAGGASQNTLYFGAGTRLSVL.

This clone has at least ten counts. Here the gene names and germline are mouse. The read is 4 residues too short to cover the CDR3 end, so that end is filled in from the germline J gene. V and J are TRBV19 and TRBJ1-1; no firm D call. Per germline, CDR1 FNHDT and CDR2 SITEND (reference sequence). There are 11 residues in the CDR3. Here the CDR3 reads CASSMTTEVFF. CDR3 DNA (partial): TGTGCCAGCAGTATGACAACA.

In its sample, this clone was seen many times. Gene names are the mouse ones. The CDR3 is cut off 4 residues early in the read; its end comes from the germline J gene. The chain employs TRBV19 and TRBJ2-2; TRBD2 matches at 10 bases. CDR1 is FNHDT, CDR2 SITEND, per germline (reference sequence). This CDR3 region has 15 residues. J was trimmed by 4 bases and V by 5 bases; bases with no gene match: 5. Partial CDR3 DNA: TGTGCCAGCAGGTCACTGGGGGGGACCACCGGG. It codes for CASRSLGGTTG. The full CDR3 sequence reads CASRSLGGTTGQLYF.

This clone has a count of ten or more. Mouse germline and gene names are used. The read stops 4 residues short of the end of the CDR3; the missing end is completed from the germline J gene. This sequence joins TRBV13-3 and TRBJ2-5; D is possibly TRBD1 (6 bases). The CDR3 runs 14 residues. With 0 bases removed from V and 2 bases from J, the gap between germline ends came to 7 bases. The germline V gene has CDR1 NNHDY and CDR2 SYVADS. This chain's CDR3 is CASSDEGVQDTQYF. The CDR3 bases that were read are TGTGCCAGCAGTGATGAGGGGGTCCAAGAC.

In its sample, this clone was seen many times. Genes and germline are mouse. The read ends 4 residues before the CDR3 terminus; that terminus is restored from the germline J gene. The V call is TRBV13-2, the J call TRBJ1-4; 10 bases line up with TRBD1. Germline V gives CDR1 NNHNN, CDR2 SYGAGS (reference sequence). The CDR3 consists of 16 residues. V lost 3 bases and J lost 3; bases outside the gene matches: 5. Here the CDR3 reads CASGATGTGANERLFF. CDR3 DNA, as far as it was read: TGTGCCAGCGGTGCCACCGGGACAGGGGCCAACGAA.

In its sample, this clone was seen a few times. The genes are named according to mouse. The read finishes 4 residues shy of the CDR3 end, and the germline J gene is used to complete it. This chain links TRBV12-1 with TRBJ1-1; weak D call: TRBD1 (5 bases). Per germline, CDR1 SGHSN and CDR2 HYEKVE. CDR3 length equals 13 residues. CDR3: CASSQGPQPEVFF. The sequenced part of the CDR3 DNA is TGTGCCAGCTCGCAGGGTCCCCAACCA.

This clone was seen at least ten times. These gene names are mouse names. The read terminates 4 residues before the CDR3 end, so the remaining end is supplied by the germline J gene. The J gene is TRBJ1-4, the V gene TRBV5; 7 nucleotides agree with TRBD1. Germline V gene data show CDR1 as LGHNA and CDR2 as YNLKQL (reference sequence). The CDR3 consists of 15 residues. J was trimmed by 3 bases and V by 0 bases; bases with no gene match: 1. This chain's CDR3 is CASSQEGQPNERLFF. Partial CDR3 DNA: TGTGCCAGCAGCCAAGAGGGACAGCCCAACGAA.

Note on this clone: All gene names here are mouse names. The read gets to within 4 residues of the CDR3 end, and the germline J gene fills in the rest. V is TRBV2 and J is TRBJ1-2; possible D gene TRBD1, 6 bases. The germline V gene has CDR1 LGHNA and CDR2 YSYQKL. The V end lost 0 bases, the J end lost 0 bases, and 11 bases lay between the germline ends. The length of the CDR3 is 16 residues. The CDR3 loop reads CASSQERGQANSDYTF. The CDR3 DNA, read in part, is TGTGCCAGCAGCCAAGAACGGGGACAAGCAAACTCC. The full variable domain, completed using reference TRBV2 and TRBJ1-2, is DPKIIQKPKYLVAVTGSEKILICEQYLGHNAMYWYRQSAKKPLEFMFSYSYQKLMDNQTASSRFQPQSSKKNHLDLQITALKPDDSATYFCASSQERGQANSDYTFGSGTRLLVI.

This clone came up many times. Gene names and germline refer to mouse. The DNA ends 4 residues before the CDR3 does, and the rest of the CDR3 is filled in from the germline J gene. V and J are TRBV17 and TRBJ2-5, with 7 bases aligning to TRBD1. CDR3 length equals 14 residues. Germline values: CDR1 MNHDT, CDR2 YYDKIL. The sequenced CDR3 bases are TGTGCTAGCAGTAGAGATGGGACAGAAGAC. The encoded protein is CASSRDGTED. The full-length CDR3 reads as CASSRDGTEDTQYF.

Many counts were recorded for this clone. Here the gene names and germline are mouse. The read stops 4 residues short of the end of the CDR3; the missing end is completed from the germline J gene. The chain links TRBV13-2 to TRBJ2-7; 9 bases match TRBD2. The germline gives CDR1 NNHNN, CDR2 SYGAGS (reference sequence). The CDR3 is 15 residues long. V lost 0 bases, J lost 3 bases, and 4 bases stayed unmatched. CDR3 DNA, as far as it was read: TGTGCCAGCGGTGATGCAGGACTGGGGTTCTAT. It encodes CASGDAGLGFY. The full CDR3 protein reads CASGDAGLGFYEQYF.

In this sample, this clone turned up a few times. With a much larger clone just one base away, this may be a read error. Genes here carry mouse names. The CDR3 is CASSIYWGGSQNTLYF. CDR3 DNA, as far as it was read: TGTGCCAGCAGTATATACTGGGGGGGTAGTCAAAAC. This rearrangement joins TRBV13-2 to TRBJ2-4; TRBD2 aligns across 10 bases. With the read ending 4 residues before the CDR3 end, the germline J gene is used to fill in that end. Looked up from germline, CDR1 is NNHNN and CDR2 is SYGAGS (reference sequence). The CDR3 runs 16 residues. V lost 7 bases to trimming and J lost 0 bases; unmatched junction nucleotides: 8.

This clone has a count of ten or more. Genes and germline come from the mouse. The read halts 4 residues ahead of the CDR3 end, with the missing end drawn from the germline J gene. This CDR3 is also generated by other DNA sequences in the sample. The chain recombines TRBV13-3 with TRBJ2-7; TRBD1 aligns across 9 bases. Germline CDR1 reads NNHDY; CDR2 reads SYVADS. V dropped 5 bases and J dropped 3; count of bases not matched to a gene: 0. The CDR3 extends over 12 amino acids. The CDR3 is CASRTGGYEQYF. Incomplete CDR3 DNA: TGTGCCAGCAGGACAGGGGGCTAT.

Turning to this clone: Mouse gene names apply. The read finishes 4 residues shy of the CDR3 end, and the germline J gene is used to complete it. The rearrangement links TRBV14 to TRBJ1-2, with a possible D match to TRBD1 (6 bases). Germline loops: CDR1 SGHDT, CDR2 FRDEAV. The CDR3 spans 14 residues. The CDR3 here is CASSDGLGGRDYTF. The DNA read from the CDR3 is TGTGCCAGCAGTGATGGCCTGGGGGGGCGC.

This clone was recorded at least ten times. Mouse germline and gene names are used. The read comes to an end 4 residues before the CDR3 does, leaving the germline J gene to fill in the end. V and J are TRBV5 and TRBJ2-7, with 7 bases aligning to TRBD1. From germline, CDR1 is LGHNA and CDR2 YNLKQL (reference sequence). The CDR3 is made up of 15 amino acids. J was trimmed by 0 bases and V by 0 bases; bases with no gene match: 2. The CDR3 sequence: CASSQDGTDSYEQYF. Incomplete CDR3 DNA: TGTGCCAGCAGCCAAGATGGGACAGACTCCTAT.

This clone has at least ten counts. DNA and listed protein disagree at residue 15, so the protein shown here was translated from the DNA. All gene names here are mouse names. The missing CDR3 end, 3 residues past where the read stops, is filled in from the germline J gene. This rearrangement joins TRBV13-2 to TRBJ1-6, with 10 bases aligning to TRBD1. TRBJ1-6 falls under the ORF class, with uncertain function. Germline V lookup: CDR1 NNHNN, CDR2 SYGAGS (reference sequence). V lost 5 bases to trimming and J lost 0 bases; unmatched junction nucleotides: 8. The CDR3 runs to 18 residues. The CDR3 is CASGASDRGNSYNSPLYF. The sequenced CDR3 bases are TGTGCCAGCGGGGCTTCGGACAGGGGGAATTCCTATAATTCGCCC.

In its sample, this clone was seen many times. Mouse gene names apply. The observed sequence ends 4 residues before the CDR3 terminus, with the missing tail filled in from the germline J gene. The J gene is TRBJ2-1, the V gene TRBV14; perhaps TRBD1 as D (6 bases). The germline V gene has CDR1 SGHDT and CDR2 FRDEAV. The CDR3 has 14 amino acids. Trimming cost V 2 bases and J 3 bases, with 9 bases left between them. The CDR3 DNA, read in part, is TGTGCCAGCAGTTTATGGACAGTCTATGCT. Its protein product is CASSLWTVYA. The full CDR3 is CASSLWTVYAEQFF.